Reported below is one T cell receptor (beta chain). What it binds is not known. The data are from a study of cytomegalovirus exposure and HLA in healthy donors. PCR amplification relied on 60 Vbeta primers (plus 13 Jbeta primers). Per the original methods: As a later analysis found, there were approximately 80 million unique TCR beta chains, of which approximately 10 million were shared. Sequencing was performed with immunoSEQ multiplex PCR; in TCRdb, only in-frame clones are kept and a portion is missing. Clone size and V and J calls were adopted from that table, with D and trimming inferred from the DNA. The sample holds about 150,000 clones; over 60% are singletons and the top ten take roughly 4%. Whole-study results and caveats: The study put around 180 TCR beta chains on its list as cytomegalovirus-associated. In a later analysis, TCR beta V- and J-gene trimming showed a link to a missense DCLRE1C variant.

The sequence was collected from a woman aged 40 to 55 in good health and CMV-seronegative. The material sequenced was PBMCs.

This CDR3 is CASSGSRTGELFF. In DNA form, the CDR3 reads TGTGCCAGCTCCGGGTCCCGAACCGGGGAGCTGTTTTTT. The chain links TRBV2 to TRBJ2-2, with no clear D. The V gene's germline CDR1 is SNHLY and CDR2 FYNNEI. The CDR3 is 13 amino acids. V was pared by 8 bases and J by 5 bases, with 12 bases between.